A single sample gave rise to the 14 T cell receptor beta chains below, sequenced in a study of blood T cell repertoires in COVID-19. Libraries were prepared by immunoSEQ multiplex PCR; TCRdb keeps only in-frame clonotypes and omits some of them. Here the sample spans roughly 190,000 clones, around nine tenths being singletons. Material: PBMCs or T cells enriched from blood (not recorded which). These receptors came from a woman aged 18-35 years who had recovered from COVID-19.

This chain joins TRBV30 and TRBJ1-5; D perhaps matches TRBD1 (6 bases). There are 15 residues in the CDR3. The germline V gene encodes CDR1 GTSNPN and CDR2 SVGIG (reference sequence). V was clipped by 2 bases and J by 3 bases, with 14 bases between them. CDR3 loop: CAWSRNREYNQPQHF. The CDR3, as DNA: TGTGCCTGGAGTCGTAACAGGGAATACAATCAGCCCCAGCATTTT.

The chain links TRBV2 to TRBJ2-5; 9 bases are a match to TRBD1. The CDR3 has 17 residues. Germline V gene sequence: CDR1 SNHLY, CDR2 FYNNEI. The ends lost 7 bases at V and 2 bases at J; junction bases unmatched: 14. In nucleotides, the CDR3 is TGTGCCAGCAAGCCCGGGACAGGGAAACGGGTTCAAGAGACCCAGTACTTC. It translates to CASKPGTGKRVQETQYF.

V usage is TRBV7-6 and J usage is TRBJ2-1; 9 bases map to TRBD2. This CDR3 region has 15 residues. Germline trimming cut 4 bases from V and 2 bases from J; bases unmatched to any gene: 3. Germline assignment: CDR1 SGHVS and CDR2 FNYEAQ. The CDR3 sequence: CASSSAGGTYNEQFF. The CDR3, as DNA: TGTGCCAGCAGCTCAGCGGGAGGAACCTACAATGAGCAGTTCTTC.

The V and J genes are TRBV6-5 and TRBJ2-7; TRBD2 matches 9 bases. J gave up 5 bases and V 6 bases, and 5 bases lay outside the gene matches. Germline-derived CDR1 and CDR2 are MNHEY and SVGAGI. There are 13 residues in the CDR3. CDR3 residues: CASRGIAGDEQYF. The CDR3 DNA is TGTGCCAGCAGGGGAATAGCGGGAGACGAGCAGTACTTC.

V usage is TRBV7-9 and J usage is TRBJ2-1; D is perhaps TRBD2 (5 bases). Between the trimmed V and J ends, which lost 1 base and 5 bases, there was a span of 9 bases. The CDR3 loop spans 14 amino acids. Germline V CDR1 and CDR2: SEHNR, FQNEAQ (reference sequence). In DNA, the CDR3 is TGTGCCAGCAGCTTAGTTACTAGTAACAATGAGCAGTTCTTC. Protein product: CASSLVTSNNEQFF.

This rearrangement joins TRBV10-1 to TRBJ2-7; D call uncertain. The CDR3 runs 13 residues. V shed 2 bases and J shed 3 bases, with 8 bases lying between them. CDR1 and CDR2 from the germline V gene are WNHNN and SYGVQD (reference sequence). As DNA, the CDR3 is TGCGCCAGCAGTGAGGTGGTCAGCTACGAGCAGTACTTC. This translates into CASSEVVSYEQYF.

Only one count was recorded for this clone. CDR3 amino acids: CATSRDPILAGGGPYNEQFF. The CDR3 DNA reads TGTGCCACCAGCAGAGATCCTATCCTAGCGGGAGGGGGCCCCTACAATGAGCAGTTCTTC. This rearrangement joins TRBV15 to TRBJ2-1, with TRBD2 matching 12 bases. The germline V gene has CDR1 LNHNV and CDR2 YYDKDF (reference sequence). V lost 0 bases and J lost 2; bases outside the gene matches: 11. The CDR3 is 20 amino acids.

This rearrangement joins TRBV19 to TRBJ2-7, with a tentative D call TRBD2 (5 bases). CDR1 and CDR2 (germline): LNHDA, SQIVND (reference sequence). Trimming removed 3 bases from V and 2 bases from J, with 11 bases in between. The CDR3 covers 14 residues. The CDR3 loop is CASSIASGAYEQYF. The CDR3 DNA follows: TGTGCCAGTAGTATTGCCAGCGGAGCCTACGAGCAGTACTTC.

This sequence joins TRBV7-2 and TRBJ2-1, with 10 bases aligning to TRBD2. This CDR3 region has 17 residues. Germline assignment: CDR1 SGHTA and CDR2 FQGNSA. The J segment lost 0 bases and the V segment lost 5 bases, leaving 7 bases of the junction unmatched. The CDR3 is CASSPRPSGSSYNEQFF. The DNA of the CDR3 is TGTGCCAGCAGCCCCCGACCTAGCGGGAGCTCCTACAATGAGCAGTTCTTC.

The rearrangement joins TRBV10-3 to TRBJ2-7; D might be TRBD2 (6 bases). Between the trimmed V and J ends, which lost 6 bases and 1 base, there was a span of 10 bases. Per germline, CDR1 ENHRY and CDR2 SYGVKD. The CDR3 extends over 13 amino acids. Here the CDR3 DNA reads TGTGCCATCAGGACGGGACTTTCCTACGAGCAGTACTTC. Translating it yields CAIRTGLSYEQYF.

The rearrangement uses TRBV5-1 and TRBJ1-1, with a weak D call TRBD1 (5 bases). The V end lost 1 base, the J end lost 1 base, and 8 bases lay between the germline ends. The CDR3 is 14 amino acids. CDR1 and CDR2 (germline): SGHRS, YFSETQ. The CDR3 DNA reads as TGCGCCAGCAGCTTGTTGGGGCAGAACACTGAAGCTTTCTTT. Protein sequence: CASSLLGQNTEAFF.

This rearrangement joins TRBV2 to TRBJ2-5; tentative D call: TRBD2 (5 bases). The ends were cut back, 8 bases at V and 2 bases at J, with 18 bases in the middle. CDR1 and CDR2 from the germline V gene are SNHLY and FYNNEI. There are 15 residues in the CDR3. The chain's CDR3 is CASSGSGLKQETQYF. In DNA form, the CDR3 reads TGTGCCAGCTCTGGCAGCGGACTCAAACAAGAGACCCAGTACTTC.

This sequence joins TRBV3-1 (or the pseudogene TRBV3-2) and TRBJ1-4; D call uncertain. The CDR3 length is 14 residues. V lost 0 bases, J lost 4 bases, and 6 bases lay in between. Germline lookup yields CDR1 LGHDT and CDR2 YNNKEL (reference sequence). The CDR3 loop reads CASSQDLSNEKLFF. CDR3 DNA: TGTGCCAGCAGCCAAGATCTTAGTAATGAAAAACTGTTTTTT.

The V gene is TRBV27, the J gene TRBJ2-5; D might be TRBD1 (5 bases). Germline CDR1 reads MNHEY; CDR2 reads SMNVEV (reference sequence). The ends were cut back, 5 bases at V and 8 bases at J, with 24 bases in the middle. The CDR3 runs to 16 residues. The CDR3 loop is CASSPIALGARHTQYF. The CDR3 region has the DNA TGTGCCAGCAGTCCGATCGCCCTAGGGGCACGTCATACCCAGTACTTC.